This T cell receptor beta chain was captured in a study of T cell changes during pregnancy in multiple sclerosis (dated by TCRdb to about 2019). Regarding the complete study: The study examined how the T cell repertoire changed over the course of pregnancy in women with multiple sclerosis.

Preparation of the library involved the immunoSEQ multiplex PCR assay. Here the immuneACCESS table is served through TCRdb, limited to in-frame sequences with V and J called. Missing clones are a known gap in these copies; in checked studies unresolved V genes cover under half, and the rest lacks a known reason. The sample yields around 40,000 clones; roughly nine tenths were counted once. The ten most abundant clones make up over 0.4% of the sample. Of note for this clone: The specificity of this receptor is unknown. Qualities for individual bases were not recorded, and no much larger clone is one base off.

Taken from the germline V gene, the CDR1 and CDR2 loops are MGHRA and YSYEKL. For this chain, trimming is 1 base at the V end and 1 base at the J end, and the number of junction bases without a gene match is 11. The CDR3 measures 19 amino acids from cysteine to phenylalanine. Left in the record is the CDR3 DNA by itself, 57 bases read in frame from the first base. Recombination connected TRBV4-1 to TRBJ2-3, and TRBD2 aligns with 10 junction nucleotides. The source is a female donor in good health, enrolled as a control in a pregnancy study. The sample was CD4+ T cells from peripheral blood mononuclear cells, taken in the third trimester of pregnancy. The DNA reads TGCGCCAGCAGCCAAGGGGCGAGCGGGAGGGCCAGGGGCACAGATACGCAGTATTTT. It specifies CASSQGASGRARGTDTQYF.